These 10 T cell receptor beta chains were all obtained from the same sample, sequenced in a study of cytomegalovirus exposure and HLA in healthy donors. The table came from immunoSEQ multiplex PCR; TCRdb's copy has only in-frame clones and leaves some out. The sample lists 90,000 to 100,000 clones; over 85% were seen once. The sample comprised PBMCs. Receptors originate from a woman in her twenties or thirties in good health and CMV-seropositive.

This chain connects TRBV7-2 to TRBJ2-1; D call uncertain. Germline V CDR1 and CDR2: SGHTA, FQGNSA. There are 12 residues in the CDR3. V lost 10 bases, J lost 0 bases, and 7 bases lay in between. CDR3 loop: CATQISYNEQFF. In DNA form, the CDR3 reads TGTGCCACGCAGATCTCCTACAATGAGCAGTTCTTC.

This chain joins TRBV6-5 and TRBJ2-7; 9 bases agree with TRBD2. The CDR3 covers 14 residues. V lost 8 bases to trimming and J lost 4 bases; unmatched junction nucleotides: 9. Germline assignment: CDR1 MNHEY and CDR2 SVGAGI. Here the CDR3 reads CASHRASGIYEQYF. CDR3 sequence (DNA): TGTGCCAGCCACCGGGCTAGCGGGATTTACGAGCAGTACTTC.

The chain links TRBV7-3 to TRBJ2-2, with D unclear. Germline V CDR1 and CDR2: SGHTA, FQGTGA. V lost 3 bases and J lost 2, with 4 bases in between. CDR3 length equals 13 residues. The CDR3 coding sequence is TGTGCCAGCAGCTTGAGTAACACCGGGGAGCTGTTTTTT. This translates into CASSLSNTGELFF.

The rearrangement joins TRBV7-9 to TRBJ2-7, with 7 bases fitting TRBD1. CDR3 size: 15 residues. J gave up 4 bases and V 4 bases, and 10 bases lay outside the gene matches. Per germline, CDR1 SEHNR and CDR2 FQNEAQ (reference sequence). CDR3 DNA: TGTGCCAGCAGCTCCCAAGACAGGGCCGTATACGAGCAGTACTTC. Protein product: CASSSQDRAVYEQYF.

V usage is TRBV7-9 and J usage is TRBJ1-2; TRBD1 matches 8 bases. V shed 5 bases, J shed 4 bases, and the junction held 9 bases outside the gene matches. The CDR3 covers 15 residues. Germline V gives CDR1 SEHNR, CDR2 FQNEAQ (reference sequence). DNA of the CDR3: TGTGCCAGCAGCCCGGCGGGCGACAGGGGCTATGGCTACACCTTC. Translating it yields CASSPAGDRGYGYTF.

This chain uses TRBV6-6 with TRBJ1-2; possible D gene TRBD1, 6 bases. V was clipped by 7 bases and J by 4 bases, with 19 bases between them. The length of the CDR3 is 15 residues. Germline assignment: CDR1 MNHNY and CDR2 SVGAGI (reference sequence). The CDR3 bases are TGTGCCAGCACTAGACAGGTCTCGGGAAGCTATGGCTACACCTTC. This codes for CASTRQVSGSYGYTF.

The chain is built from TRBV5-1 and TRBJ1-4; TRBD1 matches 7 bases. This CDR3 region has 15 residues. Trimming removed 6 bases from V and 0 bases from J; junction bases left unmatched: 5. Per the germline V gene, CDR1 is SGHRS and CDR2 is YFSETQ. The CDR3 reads CASKGQLSTNEKLFF. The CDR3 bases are TGCGCCAGCAAGGGACAGCTCTCAACTAATGAAAAACTGTTTTTT.

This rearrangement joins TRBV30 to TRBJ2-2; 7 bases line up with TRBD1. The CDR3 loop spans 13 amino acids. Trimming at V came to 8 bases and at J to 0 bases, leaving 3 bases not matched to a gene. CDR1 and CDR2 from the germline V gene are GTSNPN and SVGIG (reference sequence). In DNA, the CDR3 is TGTGCCGTCGGGACAGCGAACACCGGGGAGCTGTTTTTT. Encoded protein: CAVGTANTGELFF. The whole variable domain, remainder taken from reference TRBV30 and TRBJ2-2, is SQTIHQWPATLVQPVGSPLSLECTVEGTSNPNLYWYRQAAGRGLQLLFYSVGIGQISSEVPQNLSASRPQDRQFILSSKKLLLSDSGFYLCAVGTANTGELFFGEGSRLTVL.

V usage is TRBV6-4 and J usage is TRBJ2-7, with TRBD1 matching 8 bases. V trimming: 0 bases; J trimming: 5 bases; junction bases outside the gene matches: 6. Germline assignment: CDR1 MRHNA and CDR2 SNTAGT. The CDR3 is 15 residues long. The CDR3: CASSDSFGQGNEQYF. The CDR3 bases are TGTGCCAGCAGTGACTCGTTCGGACAGGGCAACGAGCAGTACTTC.

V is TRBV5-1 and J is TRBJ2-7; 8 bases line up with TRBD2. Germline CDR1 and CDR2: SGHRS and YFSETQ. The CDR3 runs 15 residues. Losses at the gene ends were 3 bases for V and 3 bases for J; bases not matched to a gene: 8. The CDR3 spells CASSWGLGLFYEQYF. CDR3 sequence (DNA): TGCGCCAGCAGCTGGGGACTAGGCTTGTTCTACGAGCAGTACTTC. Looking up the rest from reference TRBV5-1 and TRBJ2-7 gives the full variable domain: KAGVTQTPRYLIKTRGQQVTLSCSPISGHRSVSWYQQTPGQGLQFLFEYFSETQRNKGNFPGRFSGRQFSNSRSEMNVSTLELGDSALYLCASSWGLGLFYEQYFGPGTRLTVT.